Listed below are T cell receptor beta chains from one sample, sequenced in a study of CXCR3-negative and CXCR3-positive naive CD8 T cells. TCRdb re-called the 5' RACE reads, yielding one record per CDR3 amino acid sequence without DNA. The listing records 50,000 to 65,000 distinct CDR3 sequences. The sequencing sample was made of naive CXCR3- CD8+ T cells from blood. The source of these receptors is a human donor in good health. Some clones in this sample may be carry-over from other donors' samples. Both conserved end residues are part of each CDR3. Fields, in order: V gene, clone size, J gene, CDR3 protein. A row's size may be missing; if present it is once, few, many or a size class.

>TRBV5-1|.|TRBJ2-1
CASSPRPGYNEQFF
>TRBV18|.|TRBJ2-5
CASSPPEEPQETQYF
>TRBV7-9|.|TRBJ2-7
CASSQRLSYEQYF
>TRBV29-1|.|TRBJ2-7
CSVSGGTGYEQYF
>TRBV20-1|.|TRBJ2-3
CSASPRALHTDTQYF
>TRBV7-9|.|TRBJ2-1
CASRKVDYNEQFF
>TRBV14|.|TRBJ2-1
CASSHLDYNEQFF
>TRBV9|.|TRBJ1-2
CASSGGYGYTF
>TRBV3-1|.|TRBJ2-7
CASSQEGDISYEQYF
>TRBV29-1|.|TRBJ1-1
CSVDAGSTEAFF
>TRBV6-1|.|TRBJ2-1
CASRTGTGTYNEQFF
>TRBV28|.|TRBJ2-7
CASSLISPYEQYF
>TRBV29-1|.|TRBJ2-1
CSVEEILGQGENEQFF
>TRBV12-3/TRBV12-4|.|TRBJ1-1
CASSLMGGGYVGEAFF
>TRBV5-6|.|TRBJ2-7
CASSRGYYEQYF
>TRBV23-1|.|TRBJ2-5
CASSHGTEQETQYF
>TRBV15|.|TRBJ1-1
CATSRGSGTVYTEAFF
>TRBV5-1|.|TRBJ2-2
CASRYGGPGTGGTGELFF
>TRBV13|.|TRBJ2-6
CASSTPSGTVNSGANVLTF
>TRBV28|.|TRBJ1-1
CASSPTGGGYTEAFF
>TRBV11-2|.|TRBJ2-7
CASSLSDYEQYF
>TRBV27|.|TRBJ2-3
CASSLGRTGTDTQYF
>TRBV29-1|.|TRBJ1-1
CSVEDPSGQGGTEAFF
>TRBV9|.|TRBJ2-7
CASSVGGILNEQYF
>TRBV15|.|TRBJ2-7
CATSRDRGTGSYEQYF
>TRBV4-1|.|TRBJ2-7
CASSQQLQTSGTYKQYF
>TRBV28|.|TRBJ2-2
CASSLYTGGSGELFF
>TRBV28|.|TRBJ1-5
CASGPGYRSNQPQHF
>TRBV28|.|TRBJ2-3
CASSPTGGADTQYF
>TRBV19|.|TRBJ2-1
CASMVSSSYNEQFF
>TRBV29-1|medium-sized|TRBJ2-2
CSVGVRDRGPGELFF
>TRBV7-2|.|TRBJ2-1
CASSLASGGHEQFF
>TRBV28|.|TRBJ1-5
CASSYTEYSNQPQHF
>TRBV24-1|.|TRBJ2-2
CATSDFGLAGVGTGELFF
>TRBV2|.|TRBJ2-1
CARPRETTYNEQFF
>TRBV12-3/TRBV12-4|.|TRBJ2-5
CASSPEVAKTQYF
>TRBV5-1|.|TRBJ2-1
CASSTGTGAHEQFF
>TRBV4-1|.|TRBJ2-7
CASSQIAGGSYEQYF
>TRBV7-9|.|TRBJ2-7
CASSTLTSSYEQYF
>TRBV5-1|.|TRBJ2-1
CASSLGVAGYNEQFF
>TRBV7-3|.|TRBJ2-1
CASSLTNYNEQFF
>TRBV29-1|.|TRBJ2-1
CSVGGDLENNEQFF
>TRBV29-1|.|TRBJ2-5
CSVTPGDQETQYF
>TRBV29-1|.|TRBJ1-2
CSALTAVNGYTF
>TRBV3-1|.|TRBJ2-1
CASSLPTSGNNEQFF
>TRBV12-3/TRBV12-4|.|TRBJ2-2
CASSPVDGSAGELFF
>TRBV4-3|.|TRBJ2-1
CASSQELPISGRIEQYF
>TRBV20-1|.|TRBJ2-3
CSARTPDTQYF
>TRBV28|.|TRBJ2-7
CASLGTGAAESYEQYF
>TRBV4-3|.|TRBJ1-1
CASSQDRGGITEAFF
>TRBV12-3/TRBV12-4|.|TRBJ2-1
CASSFLLAGDFRGSYNEQFF
>TRBV28|.|TRBJ2-7
CASRTATGLYNTYEQYF
>TRBV4-3|.|TRBJ2-1
CASSPGLAGDRNEQFF